These 3 T cell receptor beta chains came from one sample sequenced in a study of T cell clonotyping in hematopoietic cell transplantation. Sequencing was performed with immunoSEQ multiplex PCR; in TCRdb, only in-frame clones are kept and a portion is missing. The sample has 65,000 to 75,000 clones, around 94% seen once; the top ten hold approximately 1.5%. The sequencing sample was made of peripheral blood mononuclear cells. Receptor source: a man over 45 in good health. Some clones in this sample may be carry-over from other donors' samples.

The chain links TRBV5-1 to TRBJ2-1, with TRBD2 matching over 10 bases. Trimming cost V 4 bases and J 0 bases; bases outside gene matches: 7. Per germline, CDR1 SGHRS and CDR2 YFSETQ. The CDR3 is 17 amino acids. The CDR3 loop is CASSGRLAGGSYNEQFF. In DNA form, the CDR3 reads TGCGCCAGCAGCGGAAGACTAGCGGGCGGCTCCTACAATGAGCAGTTCTTC.

J is TRBJ2-7 and V is TRBV28; D uncertain. Germline V gene sequence: CDR1 MDHEN, CDR2 SYDVKM. Trimming removed 7 bases at V and 2 bases at J, with 6 bases between. This CDR3 is built from 11 residues. The CDR3 reads CASTTTYEQYF. The CDR3 DNA reads as TGTGCCAGCACCACTACCTACGAGCAGTACTTC.

The genes are TRBV6-5 and TRBJ2-7; 11 bases fit TRBD2. Germline CDR1 reads MNHEY; CDR2 reads SVGAGI. With 5 bases clipped from V and 4 bases from J, the junction kept 4 bases outside the gene matches. The CDR3 has 14 amino acids. CDR3 DNA: TGTGCCAGCAGTACTAGCGGGGGTATGTACGAGCAGTACTTC. Its protein is CASSTSGGMYEQYF.